One T cell receptor (beta chain) is described in this entry. This sample was included in a study of technical replicates of blood from a handful of donors. Repertoires were generated with immunoSEQ multiplex PCR, while TCRdb's copy carries only in-frame clones and drops some. The profile shows some 80,000 clones, approximately 90% of them singletons. V gave up 3 bases and J gave up 4 bases, with 15 bases separating them. The CDR3 is 15 residues long. Germline loops: CDR1 LNHDA, CDR2 SQIVND (reference sequence). The chain recombines TRBV19 with TRBJ1-1, with D maybe TRBD1 (6 bases). This TCR was recovered from a human donor in good health. The material sequenced was T cells isolated from PBMCs. The CDR3 here is CASSMGGGPLTEAFF. In nucleotides, the CDR3 is TGTGCCAGTAGTATGGGGGGGGGCCCCCTCACTGAAGCTTTCTTT.